A single sample is the source of the 18 T cell receptor beta chains below, sequenced in a study of blood T cells in healthy people across ages. Together with a sample-barcoded 5' primer, a J-beta primer mix was included in a second PCR lasting roughly 6 to 12 cycles. MiXCR, applied by TCRdb to the 5' RACE reads, yields one record per CDR3 protein. The sample shows about 1.4 million distinct CDR3 sequences, approximately 60% of them seen only once. Specimen: blood. The source of these receptors is a man between 18 and 29 years old in good health.

This clonotype was observed a few times. In DNA, the CDR3 is TGTGCCAGCAGTTACTCGAACGAGAACACTGAAGCTTTCTTT. Protein: CASSYSNENTEAFF. J is TRBJ1-1 and V is TRBV6-2 or TRBV6-3; D is ambiguous. The germline V gene has CDR1 MNHEY and CDR2 SVGEGT. The CDR3 length is 14 residues. Trimming took off 0 bases at V and 1 base at J, with 6 bases between the two ends.

This sequence joins TRBV12-3 or TRBV12-4 and TRBJ2-5, with 9 bases identical to TRBD2. The J call may be mistaken, given a closer DNA end match to TRBJ2-7. This CDR3 has 14 residues. CDR3 bases: TGTGCCAGCAGTTTCCAGCGGGAGGCTCTCGAGCAGTACTTC. Translating it yields CASSFQREALEQYF.

This clonotype appeared a few times. The chain employs TRBV12-3 or TRBV12-4 and TRBJ2-2; D may match TRBD1 or TRBD2 (5 bases each). The V gene lost 2 bases and the J gene lost 14 bases, with 12 bases spanning the gap. The CDR3 length is 12 residues. CDR3 nucleotides: TGTGCCAGCAGTTTAACCCGGGACGGACTGTTTTTT. It specifies CASSLTRDGLFF.

This chain connects TRBV7-2 to TRBJ2-3; 8 bases map to TRBD2. V gave up 0 bases and J gave up 2 bases; unmatched junction bases: 7. This CDR3 has 17 residues. The V gene's germline CDR1 is SGHTA and CDR2 FQGNSA. CDR3 in DNA: TGTGCCAGCAGCTTAGCCAGCGGGGGCGCCTACACAGATACGCAGTATTTT. Translating it yields CASSLASGGAYTDTQYF.

This clonotype was observed a handful of times. V is TRBV29-1 and J is TRBJ2-7; D may be TRBD2 (6 bases). V was clipped by 1 base and J by 2 bases, with 24 bases between them. CDR1 and CDR2 (germline): SQVTM, ANQGSEA. The CDR3 totals 18 residues. The CDR3 spells CSVEVGKQSGVPTYEQYF. The CDR3 DNA reads TGCAGCGTTGAAGTCGGTAAACAATCGGGAGTTCCTACCTACGAGCAGTACTTC.

The chain combines TRBV2 with TRBJ2-1; D perhaps matches TRBD2 (5 bases). Trimming took 2 bases from V and 9 from J, leaving 17 bases between them. The CDR3 has 15 amino acids. Germline assignment: CDR1 SNHLY and CDR2 FYNNEI. The CDR3 bases are TGTGCCAGCAGTGAACCAGCGGCCCCGTTTGTTGAGCAGTTCTTC. Amino acids: CASSEPAAPFVEQFF.

Concerning this clonotype: Given the absence of the conserved phenylalanine or tryptophan at the CDR3 end, a read error is likely. The V and J genes are TRBV28 and TRBJ2-1, with 11 nucleotides matching TRBD2. This CDR3 is built from 16 residues. J was trimmed by 7 bases and V by 5 bases; bases with no gene match: 10. Per the germline V gene, CDR1 is MDHEN and CDR2 is SYDVKM. The CDR3 spells CASSARTSGFGNEQFL. As DNA, the CDR3 is TGTGCCAGCAGTGCCAGGACTAGCGGGTTTGGAAATGAGCAGTTCTTA.

This chain links TRBV6-6 with TRBJ2-7, with D possibly TRBD2 on 5 matching bases. Trimming shortened V by 5 bases and J by 6 bases, and 11 bases separated the two germline ends. Looked up from germline, CDR1 is MNHNY and CDR2 is SVGAGI (reference sequence). CDR3 length: 12 residues. CDR3 in DNA: TGTGCCAGCAGTCGGGATCTCATCGAGCAGTACTTC. Encoded protein: CASSRDLIEQYF.

The chain is built from TRBV6-6 and TRBJ1-4; maybe TRBD1 (5 bases). The CDR3 runs to 12 residues. The germline V gene has CDR1 MNHNY and CDR2 SVGAGI (reference sequence). The V and J ends lost 7 bases and 16 bases respectively, with 19 bases between them. DNA for the CDR3: TGTGCCAGCAATCCAGACAGCTACGTCTGGTTTTTT. It encodes CASNPDSYVWFF.

The chain is built from TRBV5-6 and TRBJ2-3; TRBD1 is a possible D gene (5 bases). The CDR3 loop spans 17 amino acids. The V end lost 4 bases, the J end lost 6 bases, and 24 bases lay between the germline ends. Germline CDR1 reads SGHDT; CDR2 reads YYEEEE. This CDR3 reads CASSPYGRESSLDTQYF. CDR3 sequence (DNA): TGTGCCAGCAGCCCATATGGCAGGGAATCGAGTCTCGATACGCAGTATTTT. Combining the CDR3 with reference TRBV5-6 and TRBJ2-3 gives the whole variable domain DAGVTQSPTHLIKTRGQQVTLRCSPKSGHDTVSWYQQALGQGPQFIFQYYEEEERQRGNFPDRFSGHQFPNYSSELNVNALLLGDSALYLCASSPYGRESSLDTQYFGPGTRLTVL.

In regard to this clonotype: A much larger clone lies a single base off, so this may be a read error. The rearrangement joins TRBV24-1 to TRBJ2-6; D not resolved. The V gene's germline CDR1 is KGHDR and CDR2 SFDVKD. The CDR3 has 14 residues. V lost 4 bases and J lost 0, with 3 bases in between. CDR3 residues: CATSDNSGANVLTF. The DNA for the CDR3 is TGTGCCACCAGTGACAACTCTGGGGCCAACGTCCTGACTTTC.

The chain employs TRBV27 and TRBJ2-5; 13 nucleotides match TRBD2. Matching the DNA end better, TRBJ2-7 makes the J call doubtful. The CDR3 contains 18 residues. The germline V gene encodes CDR1 MNHEY and CDR2 SMNVEV (reference sequence). This CDR3 is CASSLSIGLAGVWNEQYF. The CDR3 region has the DNA TGTGCCAGCAGTTTATCGATCGGACTAGCGGGAGTCTGGAACGAGCAGTACTTC.

In this sample, this clonotype turned up a few times. This chain connects TRBV6-2 or TRBV6-3 to TRBJ1-5; D perhaps matches TRBD1 (5 bases). CDR1 and CDR2 (germline): MNHEY, SVGEGT. V lost 0 bases and J 1 base, leaving 16 bases between the germline ends. This CDR3 has 18 amino acids. The CDR3 coding sequence is TGTGCCAGCAGTTACTCGATGGGCTCGGGGGGGAGCAATCAGCCCCAGCATTTT. This translates into CASSYSMGSGGSNQPQHF.

This clonotype showed up just once. This rearrangement joins TRBV5-4 to TRBJ2-3; 9 bases fit TRBD2. The CDR3 is 16 amino acids. The germline V gene has CDR1 SGHNT and CDR2 YYREEE (reference sequence). The junction had 8 bases not matched to a gene; V was cut back by 2 bases and J by 4 bases. The CDR3 DNA reads as TGTGCCAGCAGCTTCGAAGGCGGGGGGGCCTCAGATACGCAGTATTTT. This sequence encodes CASSFEGGGASDTQYF.

The chain carries TRBV5-1 and TRBJ2-2; 7 bases are shared with TRBD1. The J segment lost 3 bases and the V segment lost 7 bases, leaving 3 bases of the junction unmatched. The CDR3 length is 13 residues. The germline V gene encodes CDR1 SGHRS and CDR2 YFSETQ. The CDR3 sequence: CASCTGDTGELFF. CDR3 bases: TGCGCCAGCTGTACAGGGGACACCGGGGAGCTGTTTTTT.

In this sample, this clonotype turned up a few times. The chain carries TRBV12-3 or TRBV12-4 and TRBJ2-7, with TRBD2 matching 7 bases. Germline trimming cut 6 bases from V and 8 bases from J; bases unmatched to any gene: 10. The CDR3 consists of 13 residues. As DNA, the CDR3 is TGTGCCAGCAGAGGGGCTAGCGGTCCGCAGCAGTACTTC. This gives the protein CASRGASGPQQYF.

About this clonotype: One junction end does not reproduce the germline sequence, and a read error may be involved. The chain employs TRBV6-2 or TRBV6-3 and TRBJ2-2; D is perhaps TRBD1 (6 bases). Per the germline V gene, CDR1 is MNHEY and CDR2 is SVGEGT. The CDR3 totals 15 residues. The CDR3 DNA reads TGCGCCAGCAGTTACGGGACACCAAACACCGGGGAGCTGTTTTTT. It translates to CASSYGTPNTGELFF.

The CDR3 reads CASSLDGVGMEETQYF. The CDR3 region has the DNA TGTGCCAGCAGTTTAGATGGGGTGGGTATGGAAGAGACCCAGTACTTC. The chain has TRBV12-3 or TRBV12-4 and TRBJ2-5; no reliable D call. V was trimmed by 1 base and J by 3 bases, leaving 15 bases between them. This CDR3 region has 16 residues.